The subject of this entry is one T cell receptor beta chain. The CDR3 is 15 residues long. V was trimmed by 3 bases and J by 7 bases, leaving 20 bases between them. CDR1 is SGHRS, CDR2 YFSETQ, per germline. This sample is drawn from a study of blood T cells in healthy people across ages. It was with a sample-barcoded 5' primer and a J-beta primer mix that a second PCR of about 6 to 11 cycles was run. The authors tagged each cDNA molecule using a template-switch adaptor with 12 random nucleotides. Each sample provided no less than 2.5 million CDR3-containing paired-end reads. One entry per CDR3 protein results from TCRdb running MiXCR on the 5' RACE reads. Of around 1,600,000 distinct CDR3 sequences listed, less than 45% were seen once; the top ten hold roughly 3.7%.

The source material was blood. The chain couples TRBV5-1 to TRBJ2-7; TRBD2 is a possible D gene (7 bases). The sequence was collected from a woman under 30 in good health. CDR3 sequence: CASSSAWGGYNEQYF. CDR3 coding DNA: TGCGCCAGCAGCTCGGCCTGGGGGGGCTACAATGAGCAGTACTTC. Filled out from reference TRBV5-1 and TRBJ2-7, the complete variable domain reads KAGVTQTPRYLIKTRGQQVTLSCSPISGHRSVSWYQQTPGQGLQFLFEYFSETQRNKGNFPGRFSGRQFSNSRSEMNVSTLELGDSALYLCASSSAWGGYNEQYFGPGTRLTVT.